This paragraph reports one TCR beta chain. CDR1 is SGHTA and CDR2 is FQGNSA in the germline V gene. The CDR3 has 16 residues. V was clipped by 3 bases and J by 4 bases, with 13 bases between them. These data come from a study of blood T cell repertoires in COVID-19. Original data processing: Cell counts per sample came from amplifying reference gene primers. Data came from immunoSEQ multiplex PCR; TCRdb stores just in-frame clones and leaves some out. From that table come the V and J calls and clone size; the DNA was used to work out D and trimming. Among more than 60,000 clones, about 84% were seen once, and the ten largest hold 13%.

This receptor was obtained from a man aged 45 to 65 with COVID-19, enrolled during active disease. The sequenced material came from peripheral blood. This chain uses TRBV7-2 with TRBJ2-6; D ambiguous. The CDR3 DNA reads TGTGCCAGCAGCTTCGGGTCGGCGATCGGGGCCAACGTCCTGACTTTC. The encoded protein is CASSFGSAIGANVLTF.